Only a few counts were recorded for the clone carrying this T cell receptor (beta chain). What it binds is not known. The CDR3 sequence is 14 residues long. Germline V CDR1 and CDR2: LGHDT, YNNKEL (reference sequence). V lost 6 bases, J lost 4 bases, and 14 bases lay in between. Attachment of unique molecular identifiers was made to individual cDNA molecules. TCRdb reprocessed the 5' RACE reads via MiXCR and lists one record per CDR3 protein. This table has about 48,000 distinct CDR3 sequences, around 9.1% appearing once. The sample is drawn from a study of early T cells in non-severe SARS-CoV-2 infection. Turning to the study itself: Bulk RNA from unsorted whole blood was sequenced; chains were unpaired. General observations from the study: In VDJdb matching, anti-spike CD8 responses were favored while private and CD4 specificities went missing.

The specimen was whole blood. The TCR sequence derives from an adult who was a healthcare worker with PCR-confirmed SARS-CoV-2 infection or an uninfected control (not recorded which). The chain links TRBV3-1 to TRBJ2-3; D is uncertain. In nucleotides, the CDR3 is TGTGCCAGCAGGGTTTCCTCCGGGTCAGATACGCAGTATTTT. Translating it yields CASRVSSGSDTQYF.